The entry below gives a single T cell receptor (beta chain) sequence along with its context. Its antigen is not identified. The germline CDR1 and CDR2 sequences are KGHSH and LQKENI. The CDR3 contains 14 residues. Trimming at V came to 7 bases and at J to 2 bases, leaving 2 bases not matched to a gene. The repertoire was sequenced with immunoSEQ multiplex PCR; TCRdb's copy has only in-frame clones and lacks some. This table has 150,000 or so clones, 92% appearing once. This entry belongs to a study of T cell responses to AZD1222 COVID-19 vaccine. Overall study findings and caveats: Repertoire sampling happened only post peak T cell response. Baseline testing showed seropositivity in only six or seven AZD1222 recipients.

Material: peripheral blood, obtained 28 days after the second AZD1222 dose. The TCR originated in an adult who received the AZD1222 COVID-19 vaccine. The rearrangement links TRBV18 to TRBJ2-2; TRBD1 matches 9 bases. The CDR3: CASWDRVNTGELFF. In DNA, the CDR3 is TGTGCCAGCTGGGACAGGGTAAACACCGGGGAGCTGTTTTTT. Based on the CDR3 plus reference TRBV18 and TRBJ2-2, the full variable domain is NAGVMQNPRHLVRRRGQEARLRCSPMKGHSHVYWYRQLPEEGLKFMVYLQKENIIDESGMPKERFSAEFPKEGPSILRIQQVVRGDSAAYFCASWDRVNTGELFFGEGSRLTVL.